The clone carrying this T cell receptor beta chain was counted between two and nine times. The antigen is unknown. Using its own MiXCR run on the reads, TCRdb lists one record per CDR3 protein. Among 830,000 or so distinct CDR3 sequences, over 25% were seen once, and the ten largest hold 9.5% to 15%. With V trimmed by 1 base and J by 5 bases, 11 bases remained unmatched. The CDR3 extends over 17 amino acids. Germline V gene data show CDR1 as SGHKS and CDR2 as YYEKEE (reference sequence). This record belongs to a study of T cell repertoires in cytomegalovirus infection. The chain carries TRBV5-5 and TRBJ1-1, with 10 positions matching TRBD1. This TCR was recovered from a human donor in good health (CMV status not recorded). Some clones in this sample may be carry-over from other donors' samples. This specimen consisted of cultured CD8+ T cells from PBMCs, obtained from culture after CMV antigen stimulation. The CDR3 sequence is CASSLTPGQGRGTEAFF. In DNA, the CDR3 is TGTGCCAGCAGCTTGACTCCGGGACAGGGGCGAGGGACTGAAGCTTTCTTT.